The entry below gives a single TCR beta chain sequence along with its context. Its target is not known. This sample is part of a study of beta chain features in type 1 diabetes. General study results and limits: Within the patient group, naive, central memory and Treg TCRB repertoires appeared more similar to each other than within healthy donors. Among all four CD4+ subsets, Type 1 diabetes patients had TCRB CDR3s that were moderately but significantly shorter. VDJ junctions in type 1 diabetes patients carried more deletions and fewer insertions. The influence of HLA type on TCRB rearrangement stayed undetermined.

Expressed TCRB transcripts were sequenced because the isolated RNA had all been reverse transcribed beforehand. The method was immunoSEQ multiplex PCR; TCRdb's version includes in-frame clones alone and lacks a portion of them. The sample contains about 160,000 clones, just over 9% of which appear only once. Germline assignment: CDR1 MNHEY and CDR2 SVGAGI. V shed 6 bases, J shed 4 bases, and the junction held 7 bases outside the gene matches. The CDR3 has 14 residues. Material: central memory CD4+ T cells from blood. The TCR comes from a woman between 18 and 30 years old in good health. The V gene is TRBV6-5, the J gene TRBJ2-3, with 7 positions matching TRBD1. CDR3 nucleotides: TGTGCCAGCAGCATCGACAGGGAAGCAGATACGCAGTATTTT. The encoded protein is CASSIDREADTQYF.